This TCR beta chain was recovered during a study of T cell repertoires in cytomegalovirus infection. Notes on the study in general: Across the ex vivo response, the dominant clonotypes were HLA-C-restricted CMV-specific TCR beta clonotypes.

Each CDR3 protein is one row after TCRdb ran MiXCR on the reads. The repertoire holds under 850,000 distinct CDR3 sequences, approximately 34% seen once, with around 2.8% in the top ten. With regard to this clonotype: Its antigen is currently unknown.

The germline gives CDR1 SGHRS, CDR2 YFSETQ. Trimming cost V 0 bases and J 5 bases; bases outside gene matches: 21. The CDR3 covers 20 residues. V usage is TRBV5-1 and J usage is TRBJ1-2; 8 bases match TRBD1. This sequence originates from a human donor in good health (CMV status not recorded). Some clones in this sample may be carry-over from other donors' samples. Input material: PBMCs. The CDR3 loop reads CASSLEGPLMTGARGYGYTF. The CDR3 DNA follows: TGCGCCAGCAGCTTGGAGGGTCCCCTCATGACAGGGGCCCGGGGGTATGGCTACACCTTC.